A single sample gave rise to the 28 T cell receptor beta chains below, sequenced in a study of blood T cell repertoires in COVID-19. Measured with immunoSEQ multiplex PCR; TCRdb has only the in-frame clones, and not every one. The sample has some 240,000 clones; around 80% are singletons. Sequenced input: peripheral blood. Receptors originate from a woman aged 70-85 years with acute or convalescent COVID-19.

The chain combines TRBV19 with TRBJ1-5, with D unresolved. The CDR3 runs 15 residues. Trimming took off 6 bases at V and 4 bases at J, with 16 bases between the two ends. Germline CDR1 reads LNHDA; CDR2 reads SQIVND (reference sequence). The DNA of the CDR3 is TGTGCCAGTAGGAGGTCAAGCCTCGCTAATCAGCCCCAGCATTTT. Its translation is CASRRSSLANQPQHF.

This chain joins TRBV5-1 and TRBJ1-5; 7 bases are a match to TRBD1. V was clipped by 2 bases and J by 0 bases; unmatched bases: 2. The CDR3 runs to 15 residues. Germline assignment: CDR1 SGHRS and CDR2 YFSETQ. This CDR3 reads CASSLTGDSNQPQHF. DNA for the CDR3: TGCGCCAGCAGCTTAACAGGGGATAGCAATCAGCCCCAGCATTTT.

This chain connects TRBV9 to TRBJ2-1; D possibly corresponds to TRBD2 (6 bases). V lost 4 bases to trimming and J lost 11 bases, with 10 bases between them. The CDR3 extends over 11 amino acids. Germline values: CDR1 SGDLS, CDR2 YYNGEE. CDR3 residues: CASSLGTQQFF. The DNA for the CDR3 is TGTGCCAGCAGCCTCGGGACTCAGCAGTTCTTC.

This CDR3 is CASSAGTKGFPGELFF. The DNA for the CDR3 is TGCGCCAGCAGTGCCGGGACAAAAGGGTTTCCCGGGGAGCTGTTTTTT. The V call is TRBV10-1, the J call TRBJ2-2, with a tentative D call TRBD1 (6 bases). The CDR3 runs 16 residues. Between the trimmed V and J ends, which lost 4 bases and 6 bases, there was a span of 18 bases. Germline values: CDR1 WNHNN, CDR2 SYGVQD (reference sequence).

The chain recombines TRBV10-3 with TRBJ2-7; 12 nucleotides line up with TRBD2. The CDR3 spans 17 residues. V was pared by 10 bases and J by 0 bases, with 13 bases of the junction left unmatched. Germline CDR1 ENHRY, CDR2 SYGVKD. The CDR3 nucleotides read TGTGCCACGTCTCTTCGACTAGCGGGGGTAAGCTCCTACGAGCAGTACGTC. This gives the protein CATSLRLAGVSSYEQYV.

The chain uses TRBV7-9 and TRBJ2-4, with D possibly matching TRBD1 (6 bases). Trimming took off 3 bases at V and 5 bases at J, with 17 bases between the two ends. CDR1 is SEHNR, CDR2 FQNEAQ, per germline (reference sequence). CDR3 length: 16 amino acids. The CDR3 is CASSLVGAVPENIQYF. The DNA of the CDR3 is TGTGCCAGCAGCTTGGTGGGGGCAGTCCCCGAAAACATTCAGTACTTC.

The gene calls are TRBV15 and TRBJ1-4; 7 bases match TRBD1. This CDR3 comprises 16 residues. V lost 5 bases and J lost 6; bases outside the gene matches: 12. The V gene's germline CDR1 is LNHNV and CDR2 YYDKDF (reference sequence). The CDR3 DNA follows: TGTGCCACCAGCGGCCCCCTGGGGGACAGAGATGAAAAACTGTTTTTT. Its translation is CATSGPLGDRDEKLFF.

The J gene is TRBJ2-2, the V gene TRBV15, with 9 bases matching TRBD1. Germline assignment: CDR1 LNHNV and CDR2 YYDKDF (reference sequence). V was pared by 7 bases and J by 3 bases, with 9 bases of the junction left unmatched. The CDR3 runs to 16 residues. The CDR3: CATMDRGVRDTGELFF. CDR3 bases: TGTGCCACCATGGACAGGGGTGTTCGTGACACCGGGGAGCTGTTTTTT. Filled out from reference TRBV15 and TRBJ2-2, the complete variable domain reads DAMVIQNPRYQVTQFGKPVTLSCSQTLNHNVMYWYQQKSSQAPKLLFHYYDKDFNNEADTPDNFQSRRPNTSFCFLDIRSPGLGDTAMYLCATMDRGVRDTGELFFGEGSRLTVL.

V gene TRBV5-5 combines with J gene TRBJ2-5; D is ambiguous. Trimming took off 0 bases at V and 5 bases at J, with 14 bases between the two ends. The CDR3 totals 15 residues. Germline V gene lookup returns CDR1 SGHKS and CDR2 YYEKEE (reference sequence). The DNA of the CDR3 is TGTGCCAGCAGCTTGGAAGGCCGCACCGGGGAGACCCAGTACTTC. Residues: CASSLEGRTGETQYF.

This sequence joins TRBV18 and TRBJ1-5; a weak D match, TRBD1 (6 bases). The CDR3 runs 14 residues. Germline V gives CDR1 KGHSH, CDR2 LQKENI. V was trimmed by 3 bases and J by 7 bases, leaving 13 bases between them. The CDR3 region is CASSPGQGTQPQHF. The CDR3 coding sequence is TGTGCCAGCTCACCTGGGCAGGGGACCCAGCCCCAGCATTTT.

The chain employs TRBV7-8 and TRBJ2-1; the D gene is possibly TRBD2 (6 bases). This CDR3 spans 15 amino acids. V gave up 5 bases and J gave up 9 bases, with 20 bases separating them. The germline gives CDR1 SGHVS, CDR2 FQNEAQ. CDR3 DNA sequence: TGTGCCAGCAGCCTGCGGGACCAGACCGTCGGTGAGCAGTTCTTC. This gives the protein CASSLRDQTVGEQFF.

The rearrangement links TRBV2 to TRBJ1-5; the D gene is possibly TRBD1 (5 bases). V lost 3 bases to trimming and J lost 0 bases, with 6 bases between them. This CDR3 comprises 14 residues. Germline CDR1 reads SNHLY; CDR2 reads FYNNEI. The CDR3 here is CASSDRDSNQPQHF. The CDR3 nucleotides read TGTGCCAGCAGTGACAGGGATAGCAATCAGCCCCAGCATTTT.

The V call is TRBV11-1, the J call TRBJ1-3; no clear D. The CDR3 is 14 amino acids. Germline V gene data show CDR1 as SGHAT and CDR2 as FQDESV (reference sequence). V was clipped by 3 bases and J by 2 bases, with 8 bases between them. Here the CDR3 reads CASSFRTAGNTIYF. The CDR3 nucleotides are TGTGCCAGCAGCTTCCGGACTGCTGGAAACACCATATATTTT.

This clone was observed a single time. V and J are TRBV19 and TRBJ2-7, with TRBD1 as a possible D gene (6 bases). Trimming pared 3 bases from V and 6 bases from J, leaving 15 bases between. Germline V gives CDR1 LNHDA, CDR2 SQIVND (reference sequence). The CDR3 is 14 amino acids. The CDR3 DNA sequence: TGTGCCAGTAGTATCCATTGGACAGAGGGCGAGCAGTACGTC. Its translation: CASSIHWTEGEQYV.

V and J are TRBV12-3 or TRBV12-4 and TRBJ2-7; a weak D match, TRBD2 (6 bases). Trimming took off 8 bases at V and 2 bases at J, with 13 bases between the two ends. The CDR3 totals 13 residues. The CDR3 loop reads CASRVEGTYEQYF. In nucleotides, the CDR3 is TGTGCCAGCCGCGTGGAGGGCACCTACGAGCAGTACTTC.

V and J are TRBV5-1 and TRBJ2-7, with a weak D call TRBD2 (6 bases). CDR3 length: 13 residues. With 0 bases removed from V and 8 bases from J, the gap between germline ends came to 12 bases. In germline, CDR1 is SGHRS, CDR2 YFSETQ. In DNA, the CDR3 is TGCGCCAGCAGCTTGGACCAGGGCGGGAAGCAGTACGTC. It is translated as CASSLDQGGKQYV.

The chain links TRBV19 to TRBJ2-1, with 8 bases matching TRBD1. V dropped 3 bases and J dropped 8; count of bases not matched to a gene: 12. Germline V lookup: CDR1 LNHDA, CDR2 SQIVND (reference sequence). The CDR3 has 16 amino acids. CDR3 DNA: TGTGCCAGTAGTATTATAGAGACAGGGGATTTGGATGAGCAGTTCTTC. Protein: CASSIIETGDLDEQFF.

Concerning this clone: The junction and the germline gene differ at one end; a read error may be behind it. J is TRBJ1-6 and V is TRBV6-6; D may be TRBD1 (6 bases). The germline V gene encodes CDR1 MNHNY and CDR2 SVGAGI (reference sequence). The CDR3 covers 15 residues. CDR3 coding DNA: TGTGCCAGCACCCCCGAGGACAGATATAATTCAGCCCTCCACTTT. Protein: CASTPEDRYNSALHF.

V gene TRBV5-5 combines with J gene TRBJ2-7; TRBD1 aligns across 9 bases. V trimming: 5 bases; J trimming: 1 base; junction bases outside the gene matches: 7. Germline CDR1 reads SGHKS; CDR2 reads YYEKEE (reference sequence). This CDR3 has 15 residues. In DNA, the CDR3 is TGTGCCAGCAGAAGGGAGGGGACAGGGTCCTACGAGCAGTACGTC. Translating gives CASRREGTGSYEQYV.

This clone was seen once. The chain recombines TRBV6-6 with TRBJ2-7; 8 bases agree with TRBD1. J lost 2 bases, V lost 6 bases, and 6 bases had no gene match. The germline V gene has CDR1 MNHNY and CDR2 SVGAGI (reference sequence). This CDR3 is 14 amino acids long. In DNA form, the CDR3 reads TGTGCCAGCAGCCCAGGACAGGGTACCTACGAGCAGTACTTC. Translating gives CASSPGQGTYEQYF.

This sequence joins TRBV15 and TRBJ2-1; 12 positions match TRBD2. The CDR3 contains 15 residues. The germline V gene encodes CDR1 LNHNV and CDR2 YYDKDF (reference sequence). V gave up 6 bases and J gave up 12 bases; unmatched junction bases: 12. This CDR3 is CATRWELAGGRGQFF. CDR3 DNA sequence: TGTGCCACCAGGTGGGAACTAGCGGGGGGCAGGGGGCAGTTCTTC.

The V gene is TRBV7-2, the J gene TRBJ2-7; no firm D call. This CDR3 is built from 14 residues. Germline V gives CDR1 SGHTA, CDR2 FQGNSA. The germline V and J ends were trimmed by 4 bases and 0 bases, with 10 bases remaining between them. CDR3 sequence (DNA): TGTGCCAGCAGCTCCCCGGTCGGCTCCTACGAGCAGTACTTC. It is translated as CASSSPVGSYEQYF.

The CDR3 is CASTGSESHTGELFF. DNA of the CDR3: TGTGCCAGTACGGGGTCGGAGAGTCACACCGGGGAGCTGTTTTTT. The genes are TRBV19 and TRBJ2-2, with D possibly TRBD2 on 5 matching bases. Germline V gene data show CDR1 as LNHDA and CDR2 as SQIVND (reference sequence). Deletions cut 7 bases from V and 3 bases from J, with 15 bases between. The CDR3 has 15 amino acids.

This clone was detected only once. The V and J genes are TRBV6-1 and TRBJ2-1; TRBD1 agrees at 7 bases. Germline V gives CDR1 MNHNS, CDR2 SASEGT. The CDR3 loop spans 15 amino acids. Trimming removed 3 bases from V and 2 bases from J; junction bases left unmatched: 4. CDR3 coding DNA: TGTGCCAGCAGTGATTCCGGGACAGCCTACAATGAGCAGTTCTTC. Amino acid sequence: CASSDSGTAYNEQFF.

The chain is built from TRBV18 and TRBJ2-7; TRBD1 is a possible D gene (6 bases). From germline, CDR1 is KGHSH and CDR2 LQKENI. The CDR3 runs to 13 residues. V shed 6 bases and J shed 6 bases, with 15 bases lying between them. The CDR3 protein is CASSLDRGGEQYV. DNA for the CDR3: TGTGCCAGCTCCCTCGACAGAGGGGGCGAGCAGTACGTC.

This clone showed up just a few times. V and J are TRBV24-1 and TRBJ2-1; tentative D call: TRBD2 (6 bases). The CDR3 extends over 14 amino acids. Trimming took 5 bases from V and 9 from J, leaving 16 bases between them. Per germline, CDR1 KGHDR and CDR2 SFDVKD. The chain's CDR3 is CATSGLTGVAEQFF. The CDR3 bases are TGTGCCACCAGTGGATTAACGGGGGTGGCTGAGCAGTTCTTC.

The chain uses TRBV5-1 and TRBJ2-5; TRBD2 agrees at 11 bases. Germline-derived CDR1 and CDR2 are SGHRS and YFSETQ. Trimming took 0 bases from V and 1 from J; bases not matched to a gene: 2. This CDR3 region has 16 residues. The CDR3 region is CASSLALAGVQETQYF. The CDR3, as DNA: TGCGCCAGCAGCTTGGCACTAGCGGGGGTCCAAGAGACCCAGTACTTC.

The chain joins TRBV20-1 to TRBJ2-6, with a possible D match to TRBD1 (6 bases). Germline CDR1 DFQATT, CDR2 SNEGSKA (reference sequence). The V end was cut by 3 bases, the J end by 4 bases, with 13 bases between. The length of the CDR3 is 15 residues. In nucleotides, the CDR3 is TGCAGTGCTAGTATGGCAGGGGCCGGGGCCAACGTCCTGACTTTC. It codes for CSASMAGAGANVLTF.